The source of this T cell receptor (beta chain) is a study of blood T cell repertoires in COVID-19. Germline V gene lookup returns CDR1 MNHEY and CDR2 SMNVEV (reference sequence). The junction had 26 bases not matched to a gene; V was cut back by 5 bases and J by 8 bases. CDR3 length: 20 amino acids. The assay was immunoSEQ multiplex PCR, and TCRdb's table has in-frame clones only and misses some. The repertoire holds about 110,000 clones, with approximately 90% as singletons. The V and J genes are TRBV27 and TRBJ2-1, with 8 bases aligning to TRBD2. Input material: peripheral blood. The receptor's source is a woman aged 70-85 years who had recovered from COVID-19. CDR3 loop: CASSLQGERGRGAGEDEQFF. DNA for the CDR3: TGTGCCAGCAGTCTCCAAGGGGAGAGGGGCCGTGGAGCGGGAGAGGATGAGCAGTTCTTC.